This TCR beta chain is drawn from a study of OX40 agonist ivuxolimab in advanced cancers. Study context: Partial responses were recorded for three patients, including one with hepatocellular carcinoma and two with cutaneous melanoma.

Enrollment shut out patients with autoimmune disease history or systemic immunosuppression. The germline V gene has CDR1 DFQATT and CDR2 SNEGSKA (reference sequence). This CDR3 has 11 residues. With 5 bases removed from V and 4 bases from J, the gap between germline ends came to 7 bases. This clone has more than one count but fewer than ten. Its matching antigen is unknown. Sequencing was performed with immunoSEQ multiplex PCR; in TCRdb, only in-frame clones are kept and a portion is missing. The sample yields tens of thousands of clones, 81% seen once. Broader study findings: Blood T cells, both CD4+ and CD8+, expanded clonally by week 6 at 0.1 to 3.0 mg/kg.

The sequence was collected from an adult with an advanced solid tumor such as melanoma, head and neck, liver or kidney cancer. The chain combines TRBV20-1 with TRBJ2-3, with D unclear. This sample comprised CD4+ or CD8+ T cells sorted from blood, obtained in a trial of the OX40 agonist ivuxolimab. As DNA, the CDR3 is TGCAGTGCTTCTTGGGCAGATACGCAGTATTTT. It translates to CSASWADTQYF.